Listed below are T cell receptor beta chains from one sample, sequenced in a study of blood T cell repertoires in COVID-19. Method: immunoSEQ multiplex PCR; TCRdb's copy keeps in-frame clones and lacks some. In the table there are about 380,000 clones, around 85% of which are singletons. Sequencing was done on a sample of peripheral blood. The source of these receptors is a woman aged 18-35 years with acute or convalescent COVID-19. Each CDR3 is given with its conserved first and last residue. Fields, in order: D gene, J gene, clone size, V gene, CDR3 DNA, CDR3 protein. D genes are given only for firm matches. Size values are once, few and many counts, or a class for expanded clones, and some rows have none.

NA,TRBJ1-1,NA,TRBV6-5,TGTGCCAGCAGTTACACCCCGGGGGAGACTGAAGCTTTCTTT,CASSYTPGETEAFF
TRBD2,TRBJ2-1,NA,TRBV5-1,TGCGCCAGCAGCCTCGGGAGGTCTGACAATGAGCAGTTCTTC,CASSLGRSDNEQFF
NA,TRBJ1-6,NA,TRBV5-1,TGCGCCAGCAGCCTGGCCACCGGGACACCGAATTCACCCCTCCACTTT,CASSLATGTPNSPLHF
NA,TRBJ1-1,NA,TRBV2,TGTGCCAGCATCCGAGAAGGGGGAGGGACTGAAGCTTTCTTT,CASIREGGGTEAFF
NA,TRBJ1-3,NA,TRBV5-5,TGTGCCAGCAGCCAAAACAGGAACTCTGGAAACACCATATATTTT,CASSQNRNSGNTIYF
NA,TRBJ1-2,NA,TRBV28,TGTGCCAGCAGTTTGGTGGGGGCGCAGGGCTACACCTTC,CASSLVGAQGYTF
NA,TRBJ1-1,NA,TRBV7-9,TGTGCCAGCAGCCCTGGGAGGGAAATACTTAGAAACACTGAAGCTTTCTTT,CASSPGREILRNTEAFF
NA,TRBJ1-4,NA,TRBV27,TGTGCCAGCAAAGCTGCGGGGGTTGAAAAACTGTTTTTT,CASKAAGVEKLFF
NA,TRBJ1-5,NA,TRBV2,TGTGCCAGCAGTGAATTGTCGGACAGACTAAATCAGCCCCAGCATTTT,CASSELSDRLNQPQHF
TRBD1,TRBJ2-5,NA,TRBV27,TGTGCCAGCAGCGACTGGGCAGGGGGCAGGGAGACCCAGTACTTC,CASSDWAGGRETQYF
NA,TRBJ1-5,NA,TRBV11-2,TGTGCCAGCAGCCCCTCGTGGGCTGAGCCCCAGCATTTT,CASSPSWAEPQHF
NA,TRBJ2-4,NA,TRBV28,TGTGCCAGCAGCCCGCAGGGGTGGTTAAACATTCAGTACTTC,CASSPQGWLNIQYF
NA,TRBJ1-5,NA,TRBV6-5,TGTGCCAGCAGTCCCACATGGAATCAGCCCCAGCATTTT,CASSPTWNQPQHF
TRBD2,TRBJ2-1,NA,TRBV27,TGTGCCAGCAGTTTTCCCCCGGGACTAGCGGGACCTAGGAATGAGCAGTTCTTC,CASSFPPGLAGPRNEQFF
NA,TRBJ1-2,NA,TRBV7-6,TGTGCCAGCAGCTTACATAAGGATAGCGTGGGTGGCTACACCTTC,CASSLHKDSVGGYTF
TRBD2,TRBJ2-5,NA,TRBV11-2,TGTGCCAGCACGAAAGGACTAGCGGGGGGGTACCCTCGGGAGACCCAGTACTTC,CASTKGLAGGYPRETQYF
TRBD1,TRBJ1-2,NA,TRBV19,TGTGCCAGTAGTCCCCGGGACAGGAAAGGCTACACCTTC,CASSPRDRKGYTF
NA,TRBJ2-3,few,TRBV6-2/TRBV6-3,TGTGCCAGCAACCCTGGCCGTGATACGCAGTATTTT,CASNPGRDTQYF
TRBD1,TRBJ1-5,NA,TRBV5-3,TGTGCCAGAAGCCCTCCGGACAGGAACAATCAGCCCCAGCATTTT,CARSPPDRNNQPQHF
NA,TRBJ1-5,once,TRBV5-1,TGCGCCAGCCAAGAGGGGAGGGGTCAGCCCCAGCATTTT,CASQEGRGQPQHF
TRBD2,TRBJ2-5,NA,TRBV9,TGTGCCAGCAGCACCTTCGGGGGGAGTATCGAGACCCAGTACTTC,CASSTFGGSIETQYF
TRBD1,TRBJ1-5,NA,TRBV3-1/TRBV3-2,TGTGCCAGCAGCCAAGATAGTCCCGGGACAGGCTCGGCAGCCCAGCATTTT,CASSQDSPGTGSAAQHF
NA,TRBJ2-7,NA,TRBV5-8,TGTGCCAGCGGCCCCGACAAAAGCTCCTACGAGCAGTACTTC,CASGPDKSSYEQYF
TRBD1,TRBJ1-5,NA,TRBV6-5,TGTGCCAGCAGACCCGGACAGGGTGGCAATCAGCCCCAGCATTTT,CASRPGQGGNQPQHF
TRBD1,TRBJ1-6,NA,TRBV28,TGTGCCAGCAGTCCCGTAGACAGGGATAGTTCACCCCTCCACTTT,CASSPVDRDSSPLHF
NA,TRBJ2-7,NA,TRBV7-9,TGTGCCAGCAGCTTACCAGCGGCGGTCTACGAGCAGTACTTC,CASSLPAAVYEQYF
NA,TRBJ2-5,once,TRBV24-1,TGTGCCACCAGTGCGCGCGTCTCACCGCAAGAGACCCAGTACTTC,CATSARVSPQETQYF
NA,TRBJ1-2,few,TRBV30,TGTGCCTGTAAACCGACAAGCTATGGCTACACCTTC,CACKPTSYGYTF
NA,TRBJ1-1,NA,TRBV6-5,TGTGCCAGCAGTTACGGAGGAGGATGGGCCACTGAAGCTTTCTTT,CASSYGGGWATEAFF
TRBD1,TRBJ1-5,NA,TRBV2,TGTGCCAGCAGTGAAAAGGGGACAGGGTATCAGCCCCAGCATTTT,CASSEKGTGYQPQHF
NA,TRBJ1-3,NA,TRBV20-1,TGCAGTGCTAGTGGGGCCGAGAATCCTGGAAACACCATATATTTT,CSASGAENPGNTIYF
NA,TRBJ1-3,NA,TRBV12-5,TGTGCTAGTGGTTTGGGGCAGGGCTCTGGAAACACCATATATTTT,CASGLGQGSGNTIYF
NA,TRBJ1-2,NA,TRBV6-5,TGTGCCAGCAGTCCCCAGGGCTATGGCTACACCTTC,CASSPQGYGYTF
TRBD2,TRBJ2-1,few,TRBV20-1,TGCAGTGCTAGTATAGCGGGAGGGCCTAATGAGCAGTTCTTC,CSASIAGGPNEQFF
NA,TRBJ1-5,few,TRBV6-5,TGTGCCAGCAGTTCCGGGTGGGAGCCCCAGCATTTT,CASSSGWEPQHF
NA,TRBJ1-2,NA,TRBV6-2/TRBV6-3,TGTGCCAGCAGTTCCAGACAGGCCTATGGCTACACCTTC,CASSSRQAYGYTF
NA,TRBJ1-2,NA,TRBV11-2,TGTGCCAGCAGCTTAGTTGCGGGTGAAGGCTACACCTTC,CASSLVAGEGYTF
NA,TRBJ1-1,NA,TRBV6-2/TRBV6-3,TGTGCCAGCAGTTACGAGGGAGGTGAAGCTTTCTTT,CASSYEGGEAFF
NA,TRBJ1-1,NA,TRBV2,TGTGCCAGCAGTCCGACAGGTGGAGAGACTGAAGCTTTCTTT,CASSPTGGETEAFF
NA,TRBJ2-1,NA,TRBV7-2,TGTGCCAGCAGTAAAAATGAGCAGTTCTTC,CASSKNEQFF
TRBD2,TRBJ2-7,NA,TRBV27,TGTGCCAGCTCGCTAGCGGACTACTACGAGCAGTACTTC,CASSLADYYEQYF
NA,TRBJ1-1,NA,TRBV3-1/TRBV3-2,TGTGCCAGCAGCCCAGCCGTGGGGGGGACTGAAGCTTTCTTT,CASSPAVGGTEAFF
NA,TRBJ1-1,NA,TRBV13,TGTGCCAGCAGCTTAGAAGGCAGGGGGAACACTGAAGCTTTCTTT,CASSLEGRGNTEAFF
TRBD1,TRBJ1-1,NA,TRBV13,TGTGCCAGCAGCAAAACTCAGGACAGGGTAAGCACTGAAGCTTTCTTT,CASSKTQDRVSTEAFF
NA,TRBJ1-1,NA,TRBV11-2,TGTGCCAGCAGCTCGGGGATGGGTTTAGAAGCTTTCTTT,CASSSGMGLEAFF
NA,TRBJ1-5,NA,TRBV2,TGTGCCAGCAGTGAAATGATGGCTTTTCAGCCCCAGCATTTT,CASSEMMAFQPQHF
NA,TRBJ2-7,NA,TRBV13,TGTGCCAGCAGCCATCAGACAGAGCACTACGAGCAGTACTTC,CASSHQTEHYEQYF
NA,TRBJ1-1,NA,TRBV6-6,TGTGCCAGCATAGAGACAAGGAAAGCTTTCTTT,CASIETRKAFF
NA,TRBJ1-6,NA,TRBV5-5,TGTGCCAGCAGTCGGGGCAGGGAGGATTCACCCCTCCACTTT,CASSRGREDSPLHF
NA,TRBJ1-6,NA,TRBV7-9,TGTGCCAGCAGCTTAGAGGGAGGGAGCTCCTATAATTCACCCCTCCACTTT,CASSLEGGSSYNSPLHF
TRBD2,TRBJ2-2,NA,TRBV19,TGTGCCAGTAATCTGGCAAGCGGGGATACCGGGGAGCTGTTTTTT,CASNLASGDTGELFF
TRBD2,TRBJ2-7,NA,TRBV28,TGTGCCAGCTCTCCAGTCGGGGGGGCCCTTTACGAGCAGTACTTC,CASSPVGGALYEQYF